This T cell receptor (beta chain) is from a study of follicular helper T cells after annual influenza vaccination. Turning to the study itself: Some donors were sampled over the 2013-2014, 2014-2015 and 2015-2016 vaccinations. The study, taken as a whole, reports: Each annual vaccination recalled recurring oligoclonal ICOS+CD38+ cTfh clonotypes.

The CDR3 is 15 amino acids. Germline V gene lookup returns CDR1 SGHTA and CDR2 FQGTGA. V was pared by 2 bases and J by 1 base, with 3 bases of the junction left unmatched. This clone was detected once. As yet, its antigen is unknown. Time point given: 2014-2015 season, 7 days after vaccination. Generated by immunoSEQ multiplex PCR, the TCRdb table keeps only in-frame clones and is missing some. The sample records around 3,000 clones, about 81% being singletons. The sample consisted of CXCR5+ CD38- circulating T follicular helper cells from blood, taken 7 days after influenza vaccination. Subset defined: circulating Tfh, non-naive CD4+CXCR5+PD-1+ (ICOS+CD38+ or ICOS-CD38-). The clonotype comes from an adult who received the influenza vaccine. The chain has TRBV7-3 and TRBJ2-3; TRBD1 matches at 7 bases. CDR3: CASSLSGTGTDTQYF. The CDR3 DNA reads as TGTGCCAGCAGCTTATCTGGGACAGGCACAGATACGCAGTATTTT.